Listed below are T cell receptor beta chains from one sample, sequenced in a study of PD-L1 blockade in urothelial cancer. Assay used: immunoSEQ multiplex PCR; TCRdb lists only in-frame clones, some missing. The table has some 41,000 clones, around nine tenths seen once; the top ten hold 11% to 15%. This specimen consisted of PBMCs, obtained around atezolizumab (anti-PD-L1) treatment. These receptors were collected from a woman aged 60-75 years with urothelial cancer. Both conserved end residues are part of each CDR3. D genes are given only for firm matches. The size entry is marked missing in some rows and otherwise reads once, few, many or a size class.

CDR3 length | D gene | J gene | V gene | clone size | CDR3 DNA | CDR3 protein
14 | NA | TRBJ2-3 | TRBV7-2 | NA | TGTGCCAGCAGCTTGGCGGTGCTCACAGATACGCAGTATTTT | CASSLAVLTDTQYF
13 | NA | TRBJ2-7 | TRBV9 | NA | TGTGCCAGCAGCGGGAGGGCCGGCTACGAGCAGTACTTC | CASSGRAGYEQYF
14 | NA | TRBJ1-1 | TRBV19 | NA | TGTGCCAGTAGTATGAGTCAGGGTTGGACTGAAGCTTTCTTT | CASSMSQGWTEAFF
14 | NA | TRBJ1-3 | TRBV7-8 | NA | TGTGCCAGCAGCTTAGAATCCCGGGGAAACACCATATATTTT | CASSLESRGNTIYF
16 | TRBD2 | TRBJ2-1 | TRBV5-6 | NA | TGTGCCAGCAGCTGGGGTAGCGGGAGGTATCAGAGAGGGCAGTTCTTC | CASSWGSGRYQRGQFF
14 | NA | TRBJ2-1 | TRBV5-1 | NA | TGCGCCAGCAGCTTGAGTCTAACTTACAATGAGCAGTTCTTC | CASSLSLTYNEQFF
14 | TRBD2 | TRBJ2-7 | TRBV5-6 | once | TGTGCCAGCAGCCAGGGACTAGCGGGAGACGAGCAGTACTTC | CASSQGLAGDEQYF
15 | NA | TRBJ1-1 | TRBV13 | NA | TGTGCCAGCAGCCCCAGCGGGTGGGGAAACGCTGAAGCTTTCTTT | CASSPSGWGNAEAFF
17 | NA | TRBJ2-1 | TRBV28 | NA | TGTGCCAGCAGTTTAGTCTTAGGGGGGGGAGTTGGCAATGAGCAGTTCTTC | CASSLVLGGGVGNEQFF
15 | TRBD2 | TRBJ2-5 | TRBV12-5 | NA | TGTGCTAGTGGTTTCGGGCGGGGGGGCCGGGAGACCCAGTACTTC | CASGFGRGGRETQYF
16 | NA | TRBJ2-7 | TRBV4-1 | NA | TGCGCCAGCAGCCAAGTGGGCAGGGGCGTCTCCTACGAGCAGTACTTC | CASSQVGRGVSYEQYF
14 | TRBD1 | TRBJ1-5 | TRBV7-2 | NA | TGTGCCAGCAGCCTTGACAGGGTCCCTCAGCCCCAGCATTTT | CASSLDRVPQPQHF
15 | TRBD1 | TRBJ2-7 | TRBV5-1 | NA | TGCGCCAGCAGCTCTACAGGGGGGAAGGCCTACGAGCAGTACTTC | CASSSTGGKAYEQYF
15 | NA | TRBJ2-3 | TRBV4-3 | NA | TGCGCCAGCAGCGAACGAACAGGAAGCACAGATACGCAGTATTTT | CASSERTGSTDTQYF
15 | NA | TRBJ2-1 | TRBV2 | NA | TGTGCCAGCAGGTGGAGGGTAGCGGATTACAATGAGCAGTTCTTC | CASRWRVADYNEQFF
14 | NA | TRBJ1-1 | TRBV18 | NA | TGTGCCAGCTCACTGTTGACAGTGAACACTGAAGCTTTCTTT | CASSLLTVNTEAFF
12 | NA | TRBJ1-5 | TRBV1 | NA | TGCACCAGCAACCGGGAGAGCCAGCCCCAGCATTTT | CTSNRESQPQHF
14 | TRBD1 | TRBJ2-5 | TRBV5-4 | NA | TGTGCCAGCAGCTTGGAGGACAGGGAAGAGACCCAGTACTTC | CASSLEDREETQYF
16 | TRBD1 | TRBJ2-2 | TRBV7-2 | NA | TGTGCCAGCTCTTCCCCTACAGGGGTGAACACCGGGGAGCTGTTTTTT | CASSSPTGVNTGELFF
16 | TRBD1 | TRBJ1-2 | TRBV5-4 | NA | TGTGCCAGCAGCTTGGGGACCGACAGGGCTAACTATGGCTACACCTTC | CASSLGTDRANYGYTF
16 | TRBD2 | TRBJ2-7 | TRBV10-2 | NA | TGCGCCAGCAGAGATACCGGGACTAGCCCCACCGACGAGCAGTACTTC | CASRDTGTSPTDEQYF
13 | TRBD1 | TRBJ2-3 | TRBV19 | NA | TGTGCCAGCTGGGACAGGTTAGCAGATACGCAGTATTTT | CASWDRLADTQYF
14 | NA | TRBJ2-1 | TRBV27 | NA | TGTGCCAGCAGTGGAGGGAGCTCCTACAATGAGCAGTTCTTC | CASSGGSSYNEQFF
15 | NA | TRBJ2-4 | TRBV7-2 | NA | TGTGCCAGCAGTTACTCGCGACAGTCAAGCAGCATTCAGTACTTC | CASSYSRQSSSIQYF
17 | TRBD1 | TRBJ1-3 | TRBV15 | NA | TGTGCCACCAGCAGAGGGTCACAGGGGGCTACCGGAAACACCATATATTTT | CATSRGSQGATGNTIYF
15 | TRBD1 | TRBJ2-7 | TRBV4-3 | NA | TGCGCCAGCAGCCAGACCGGGACAGGGCTCGGCGAGCAGTACTTC | CASSQTGTGLGEQYF
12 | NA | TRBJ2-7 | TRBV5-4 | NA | TGTGCCAGCAGCCTCAGATCCTACGAGCAGTACTTC | CASSLRSYEQYF
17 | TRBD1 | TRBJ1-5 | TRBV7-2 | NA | TGTGCCAGCAGCCTCGGGACAGGGGTCAATGGCAATCAGCCCCAGCATTTT | CASSLGTGVNGNQPQHF
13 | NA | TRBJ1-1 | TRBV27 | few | TGTGCCAGCAGTTTGTCTATGAACACTGAAGCTTTCTTT | CASSLSMNTEAFF
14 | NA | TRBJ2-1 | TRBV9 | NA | TGTGCCAGCAGCGGCCTTAGCTCCTACAATGAGCAGTTCTTC | CASSGLSSYNEQFF
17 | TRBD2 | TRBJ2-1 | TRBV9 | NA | TGTGCCAGCAGCGTAGGGGAGCGGGAGAGTACACTGAATGAGCAGTTCTTC | CASSVGERESTLNEQFF
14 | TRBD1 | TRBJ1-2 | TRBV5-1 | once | TGCGCCAGCAGCCCGACAGGGGAGAACTATGGCTACACCTTC | CASSPTGENYGYTF
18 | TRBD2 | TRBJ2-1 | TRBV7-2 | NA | TGTGCCAGCAGCCCTAAGTGGGGTAGCGGGGTAGTATACAATGAGCAGTTCTTC | CASSPKWGSGVVYNEQFF
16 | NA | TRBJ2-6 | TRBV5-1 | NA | TGCGCCAGCAGCTTGGCCGAGGGGGCTGGGGCCAACGTCCTGACTTTC | CASSLAEGAGANVLTF
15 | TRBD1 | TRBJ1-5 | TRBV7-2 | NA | TGTGCCAGCAGGACAGGGGGCGGGCGGGGTCAGCCCCAGCATTTT | CASRTGGGRGQPQHF
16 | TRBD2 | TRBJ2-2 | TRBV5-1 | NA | TGCGCCAGCAGCTTGCCGGGGACTAGCGCCACCGGGGAGCTGTTTTTT | CASSLPGTSATGELFF
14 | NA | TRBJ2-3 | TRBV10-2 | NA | TGCGCCAGCAGTGAGCACAGGAGCACAGATACGCAGTATTTT | CASSEHRSTDTQYF
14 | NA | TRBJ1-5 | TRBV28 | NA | TGTGCCAGCAACGCCGGGAAAAGCAATCAGCCCCAGCATTTT | CASNAGKSNQPQHF
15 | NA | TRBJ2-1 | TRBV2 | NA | TGTGCCAGCAGGGGGGGAGGGGGAGTCTACAATGAGCAGTTCTTC | CASRGGGGVYNEQFF